This is a list of T cell receptor beta chains from one sample in a study of cytomegalovirus exposure and HLA in healthy donors. Assay: immunoSEQ multiplex PCR; the TCRdb copy retains only in-frame clones and omits some. The data hold roughly 190,000 clones, with 80% observed a single time. The sample taken for sequencing was PBMCs. Receptors were obtained from a middle-aged woman in good health and CMV-seronegative. Both conserved end residues are part of each CDR3. The order of the fields is D gene, V gene, J gene, CDR3 length, clone size, CDR3 protein, CDR3 DNA. The D gene is left open where the match is weak. The size field is filled for only some rows; it gives once, few, many or a size class.

>TRBD1|TRBV30|TRBJ2-6|14|-
CAWNRGRGANVLTF
TGTGCCTGGAACAGGGGGAGAGGGGCCAACGTCCTGACTTTC
>-|TRBV27|TRBJ1-5|14|few
CASSGKHRGYPFFF
TGTGCCAGCAGTGGGAAGCATCGGGGATACCCCTTTTTTTTT
>-|TRBV5-1|TRBJ1-1|14|once
CASSLAPQGIEAFF
TGCGCCAGCAGCTTGGCGCCCCAGGGGATCGAAGCTTTCTTT
>TRBD2|TRBV2|TRBJ2-1|15|-
CASTRLAGSYNEQFF
TGTGCCAGCACAAGACTAGCGGGCTCCTACAATGAGCAGTTCTTC
>-|TRBV5-4|TRBJ1-2|13|-
CASSSSGNYGYTF
TGTGCCAGCAGCTCCTCGGGGAACTATGGCTACACCTTC
>-|TRBV7-2|TRBJ1-1|13|few
CASSYTVYTEAFF
TGTGCCAGCAGTTATACAGTCTACACTGAAGCTTTCTTT
>-|TRBV2|TRBJ1-2|14|-
CASSESAASYGYTF
TGTGCCAGCAGTGAGTCGGCGGCGTCTTATGGCTACACCTTC
>TRBD1|TRBV7-6|TRBJ1-2|15|-
CASSLTRDRVDGYTF
TGTGCCAGCAGCTTAACCCGGGACAGGGTGGATGGCTACACCTTC
>-|TRBV9|TRBJ1-2|13|-
CASSVGAGDGYTF
TGTGCCAGCAGCGTAGGGGCAGGGGATGGCTACACCTTC
>-|TRBV25-1|TRBJ2-1|14|-
CASSEVVELHEQFF
TGTGCCAGCAGTGAGGTGGTAGAACTCCATGAGCAGTTCTTC
>-|TRBV29-1|TRBJ1-2|10|-
CSAGDKGYTF
TGCAGCGCTGGGGACAAAGGCTACACCTTC
>-|TRBV6-6|TRBJ1-1|16|once
CASSYPRDKGNTEAFF
TGTGCCAGCAGTTACCCTAGGGACAAGGGGAACACTGAAGCTTTCTTT
>TRBD1|TRBV5-5|TRBJ1-1|15|-
CASRAGTGLNTEAFF
TGTGCCAGCAGGGCCGGGACAGGGTTGAACACTGAAGCTTTCTTT
>-|TRBV6-5|TRBJ1-5|15|-
CASSYGRGPNQPQHF
TGTGCCAGCAGTTACGGAAGGGGCCCGAATCAACCCCAGCATTTT
>-|TRBV12-5|TRBJ1-2|15|-
CASGFDGVTNYGYTF
TGTGCTAGTGGTTTTGACGGAGTAACTAACTATGGCTACACCTTC
>-|TRBV6-1|TRBJ1-6|12|-
CASSSGVSPLHF
TGTGCCAGCAGTTCAGGGGTCTCACCCCTCCACTTT
>-|TRBV21-1|TRBJ2-1|16|-
CASSRSSGRAGHEQFF
TGTGCCAGCAGCAGATCTAGCGGGAGGGCCGGACATGAGCAGTTCTTC
>-|TRBV30|TRBJ1-1|12|-
CAWSGRRVTAFF
TGTGCCTGGAGTGGTCGGAGAGTGACAGCTTTCTTT
>-|TRBV5-6|TRBJ1-2|14|-
CASSLGGGSYGYTF
TGTGCCAGCAGCTTGGGCGGAGGCAGCTATGGCTACACCTTC
>-|TRBV29-1|TRBJ1-3|14|-
CSVEAPTIGNTIYF
TGCAGCGTTGAAGCCCCGACTATCGGAAACACCATATATTTT
>TRBD2|TRBV4-1|TRBJ2-5|18|-
CASSTELPSGRWQETQYF
TGCGCCAGCAGCACCGAACTTCCTAGCGGGAGGTGGCAAGAGACCCAGTACTTC
>-|TRBV18|TRBJ1-2|15|-
CASSLTGEGTYGYTF
TGTGCCAGCTCACTCACGGGTGAGGGAACCTATGGCTACACCTTC
>-|TRBV9|TRBJ1-3|15|-
CASSETAISGNTIYF
TGTGCCAGCAGCGAGACAGCTATCTCTGGAAACACCATATATTTT
>TRBD1|TRBV19|TRBJ1-2|17|-
CASSIRDRGRGSNGYTF
TGTGCCAGTAGTATAAGGGACAGGGGGCGCGGTTCTAATGGCTACACCTTC
>TRBD2|TRBV5-1|TRBJ2-3|14|-
CATRLAGSTDTQYF
TGCGCCACACGGTTAGCGGGAAGCACAGATACGCAGTATTTT
>-|TRBV15|TRBJ2-5|15|-
CATSRGSTGQETQYF
TGTGCCACCAGCAGAGGGAGCACAGGACAAGAGACCCAGTACTTC
>TRBD2|TRBV4-3|TRBJ2-4|13|-
CASSQEGRDIQYF
TGCGCCAGCAGCCAAGAGGGGAGGGACATTCAGTACTTC
>-|TRBV30|TRBJ2-1|15|-
CAWVLGGSRLDEQFF
TGTGCCTGGGTCCTGGGGGGTAGTCGGTTGGATGAGCAGTTCTTC
>TRBD1|TRBV7-9|TRBJ2-5|12|-
CASSPQGGTQYF
TGTGCCAGCAGCCCACAGGGGGGGACCCAGTACTTC
>TRBD1|TRBV18|TRBJ1-2|16|-
CASSTPVDRGNYGYTF
TGTGCCAGCTCAACACCGGTTGACAGGGGGAACTATGGCTACACCTTC
>-|TRBV30|TRBJ2-1|11|-
CAWSLEIEQFF
TGTGCCTGGAGTCTAGAGATTGAGCAGTTCTTC
>-|TRBV7-6|TRBJ2-1|13|-
CASSLLNGREQFF
TGTGCCAGCAGCTTATTGAACGGTCGTGAGCAGTTCTTC
>-|TRBV11-2|TRBJ1-4|15|-
CASSPRGGNNEKLFF
TGTGCCAGCAGCCCACGGGGGGGGAACAATGAAAAACTGTTTTTT
>TRBD1|TRBV5-4|TRBJ1-4|16|-
CASSLTVTGINEKLFF
TGTGCCAGCAGCCTGACTGTGACAGGGATAAATGAAAAACTGTTTTTT
>-|TRBV5-8|TRBJ1-5|15|-
CASSLGDMVSQPQHF
TGTGCCAGCAGCTTGGGGGACATGGTGTCTCAGCCCCAGCATTTT
>-|TRBV19|TRBJ2-7|14|-
CASSKPGASYEQYF
TGTGCCAGTAGTAAGCCAGGGGCATCCTACGAGCAGTACTTC
>-|TRBV11-2|TRBJ2-3|16|-
CASSLFQTGNTDTQYF
TGTGCCAGCAGCTTATTTCAGACAGGAAACACAGATACGCAGTATTTT
>-|TRBV30|TRBJ2-3|11|-
CAWSVQDSWGF
TGTGCCTGGAGTGTACAGGACAGCTGGGGTTTT
>TRBD1|TRBV9|TRBJ1-2|17|-
CASSVAGQGFSNYGYTF
TGTGCCAGCAGCGTAGCGGGACAGGGGTTTAGTAACTATGGCTACACCTTC
>-|TRBV21-1|TRBJ1-5|14|-
CASSKQGGNQPQHF
TGTGCCAGCAGCAAGCAGGGGGGCAATCAGCCCCAGCATTTT
>TRBD2|TRBV7-9|TRBJ2-2|18|-
CASSPRLAGGLSTGELFF
TGTGCCAGCAGCCCCAGACTAGCGGGAGGCCTATCCACCGGGGAGCTGTTTTTT
>TRBD1|TRBV19|TRBJ1-1|18|-
CASRSPFSRGETNTEAFF
TGTGCCAGTAGATCCCCTTTTAGCAGGGGGGAAACGAACACTGAAGCTTTCTTT